This T cell receptor beta chain was recovered during a study of CXCR3-negative and CXCR3-positive naive CD8 T cells. Study-wide results and limits: TRB CDR3 properties were used to infer TCR strength, and surface CD5 was comparable between naive subsets. Naive cells that were CXCR3-negative or CXCR3-positive used TRBV-TRBJ genes alike, while memory cells diverged. CXCR3-positive naive cells had more hydrophobic TRB CDR3s than CXCR3-negative naive cells.

On this clonotype itself: The antigen remains undetermined.

The CDR3 is made up of 14 amino acids. CD45RO-CCR7+CD27+CD95- was the phenotype of naive CD8+ T cells. Preparation of TRB cDNA libraries relied on 5' RACE carrying UMI labels. TCRdb reprocessed the 5' RACE reads and reports one entry per CDR3 protein, with no DNA. This sample carries about 120,000 distinct CDR3 sequences, with 0.36% going to the ten biggest clones. The source material was naive CXCR3+ CD8+ T cells from blood. Subset meaning: CD45RO-CCR7+CD27+CD95- naive CD8+ T cells expressing CXCR3 (TNR3+). The clonotype comes from a human donor in good health. Some clones in this sample may be carry-over from other donors' samples. The chain joins TRBV12-3 or TRBV12-4 to TRBJ1-4. CDR3 loop: CASSFGPMDEKLFF.